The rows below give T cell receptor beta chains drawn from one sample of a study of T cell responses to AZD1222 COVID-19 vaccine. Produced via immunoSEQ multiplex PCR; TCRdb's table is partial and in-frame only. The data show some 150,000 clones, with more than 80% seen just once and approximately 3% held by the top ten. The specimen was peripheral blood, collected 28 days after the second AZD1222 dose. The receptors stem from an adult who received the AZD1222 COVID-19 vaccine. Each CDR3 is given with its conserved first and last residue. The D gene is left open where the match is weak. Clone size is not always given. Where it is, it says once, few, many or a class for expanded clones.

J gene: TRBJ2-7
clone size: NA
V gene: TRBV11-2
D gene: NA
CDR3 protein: CASSPRLVGTSYEQYF
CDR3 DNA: TGTGCCAGCAGCCCTCGACTAGTCGGGACCTCCTACGAGCAGTACTTC

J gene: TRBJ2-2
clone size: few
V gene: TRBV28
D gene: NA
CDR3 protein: CASSLWGLDGELFF
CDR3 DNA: TGTGCCAGCAGTTTATGGGGGCTTGACGGGGAGCTGTTTTTT

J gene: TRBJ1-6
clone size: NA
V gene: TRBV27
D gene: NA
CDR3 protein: CASSLSGQGTSPLHF
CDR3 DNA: TGTGCCAGCAGTTTATCGGGCCAAGGGACTTCACCCCTCCACTTT

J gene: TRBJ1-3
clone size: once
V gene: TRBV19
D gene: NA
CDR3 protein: CASTPDSVGYTIYF
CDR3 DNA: TGTGCCAGTACCCCAGACAGTGTCGGTTACACCATATATTTT

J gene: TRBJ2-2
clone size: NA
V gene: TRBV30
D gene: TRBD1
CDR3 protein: CAWSGGGRELFF
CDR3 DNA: TGTGCCTGGAGTGGAGGGGGCCGGGAGCTGTTTTTT

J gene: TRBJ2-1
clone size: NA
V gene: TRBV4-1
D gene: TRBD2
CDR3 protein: CASSQETSDNEQFF
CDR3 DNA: TGCGCCAGCAGCCAAGAGACTAGCGACAATGAGCAGTTCTTC

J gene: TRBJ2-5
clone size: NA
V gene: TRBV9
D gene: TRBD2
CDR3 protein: CASSVSGSTDSETQYF
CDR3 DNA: TGTGCCAGCAGCGTGAGCGGGAGTACCGATTCAGAGACCCAGTACTTC

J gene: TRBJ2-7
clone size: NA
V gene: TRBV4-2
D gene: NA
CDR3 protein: CASSQDKGPYEQYF
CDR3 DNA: TGTGCCAGCAGCCAAGATAAGGGACCCTACGAGCAGTACTTC

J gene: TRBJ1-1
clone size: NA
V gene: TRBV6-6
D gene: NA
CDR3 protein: CASSYSPQGNTEAFF
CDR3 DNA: TGTGCCAGCAGTTATAGCCCTCAAGGGAACACTGAAGCTTTCTTT

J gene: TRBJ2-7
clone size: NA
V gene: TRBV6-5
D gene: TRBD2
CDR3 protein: CASSYSGGTSSYEQYF
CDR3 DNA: TGTGCCAGCAGTTACTCGGGCGGGACTAGCTCCTACGAGCAGTACTTC

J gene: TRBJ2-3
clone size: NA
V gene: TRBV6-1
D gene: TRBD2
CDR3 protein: CASSEGAGVTTDTQYF
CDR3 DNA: TGTGCCAGCAGTGAAGGAGCGGGAGTTACCACAGATACGCAGTATTTT

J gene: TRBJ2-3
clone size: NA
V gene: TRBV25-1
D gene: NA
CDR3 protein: CASSPLEGGTDTQYF
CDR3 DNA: TGTGCCAGCAGCCCCCTGGAGGGTGGCACAGATACGCAGTATTTT

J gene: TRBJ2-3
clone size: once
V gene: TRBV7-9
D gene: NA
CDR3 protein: CASSLRESSTDTQYF
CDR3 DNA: TGTGCCAGCAGCCTCCGGGAGTCTAGCACAGATACGCAGTATTTT

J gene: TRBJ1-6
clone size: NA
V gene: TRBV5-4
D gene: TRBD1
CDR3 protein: CASSLGQGGHNSPLHF
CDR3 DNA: TGTGCCAGCAGCCTGGGACAGGGAGGGCATAATTCACCCCTCCACTTT

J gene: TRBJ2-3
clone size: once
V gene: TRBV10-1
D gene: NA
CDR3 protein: CASSLQGSGGDTQYF
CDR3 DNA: TGCGCCAGCAGTCTCCAGGGCAGCGGAGGAGATACGCAGTATTTT

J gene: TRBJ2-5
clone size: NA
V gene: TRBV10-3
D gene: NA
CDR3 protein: CAISEPPDLGVGEETQYF
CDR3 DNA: TGTGCCATCAGTGAGCCTCCGGACCTAGGGGTGGGGGAAGAGACCCAGTACTTC

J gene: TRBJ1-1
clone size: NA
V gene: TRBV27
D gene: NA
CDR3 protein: CASSLNPVRGAWTEAFF
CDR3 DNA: TGTGCCAGCAGTTTAAACCCGGTGCGTGGGGCGTGGACTGAAGCTTTCTTT

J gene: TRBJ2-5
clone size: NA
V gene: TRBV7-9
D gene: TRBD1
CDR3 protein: CASSSGQGETQYF
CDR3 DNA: TGTGCCAGCAGTTCGGGACAGGGCGAGACCCAGTACTTC

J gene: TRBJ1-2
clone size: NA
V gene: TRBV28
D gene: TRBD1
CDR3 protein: CASSLRGPYYGYTF
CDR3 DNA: TGTGCCAGCAGTTTAAGGGGGCCCTACTATGGCTACACCTTC

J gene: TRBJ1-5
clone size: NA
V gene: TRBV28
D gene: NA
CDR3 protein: CASSFGFSNQPQHF
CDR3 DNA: TGTGCCAGCAGTTTCGGTTTTAGCAATCAGCCCCAGCATTTT

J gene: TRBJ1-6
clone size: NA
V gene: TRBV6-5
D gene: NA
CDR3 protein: CASRDSHNSPLHF
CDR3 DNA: TGTGCCAGCAGGGACAGCCATAATTCACCCCTCCACTTT

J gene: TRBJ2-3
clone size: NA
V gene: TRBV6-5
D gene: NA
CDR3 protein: CASSLLRGSTDTQYF
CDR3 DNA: TGTGCCAGCAGCCTCCTTCGCGGTAGCACAGATACGCAGTATTTT

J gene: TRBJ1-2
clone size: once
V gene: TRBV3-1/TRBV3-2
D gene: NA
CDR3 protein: CASSRLLQGSDGYTF
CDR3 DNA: TGTGCCAGCAGTCGACTCCTTCAGGGTAGTGATGGCTACACCTTC

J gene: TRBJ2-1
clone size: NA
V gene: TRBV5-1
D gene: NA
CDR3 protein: CASSPNRDTYNEQFF
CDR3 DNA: TGCGCCAGCAGCCCTAACAGGGATACCTACAATGAGCAGTTCTTC

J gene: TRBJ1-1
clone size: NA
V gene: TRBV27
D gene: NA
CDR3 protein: CASSLYRTANEAFF
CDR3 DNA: TGTGCCAGCAGTTTATATCGGACAGCCAATGAAGCTTTCTTT

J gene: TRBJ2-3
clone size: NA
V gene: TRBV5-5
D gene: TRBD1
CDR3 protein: CASSSRTGSTDTQYF
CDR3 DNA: TGTGCCAGCAGCTCCCGGACAGGGAGCACAGATACGCAGTATTTT

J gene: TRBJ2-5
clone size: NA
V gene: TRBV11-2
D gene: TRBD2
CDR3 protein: CASSLGTSGRWQETQYF
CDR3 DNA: TGTGCCAGCAGCTTAGGGACTAGCGGGAGATGGCAAGAGACCCAGTACTTC

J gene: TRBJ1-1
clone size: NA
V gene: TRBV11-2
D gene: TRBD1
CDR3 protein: CASSPVRGRGTEAFF
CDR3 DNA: TGTGCCAGCAGCCCGGTGAGGGGGCGCGGCACTGAAGCTTTCTTT

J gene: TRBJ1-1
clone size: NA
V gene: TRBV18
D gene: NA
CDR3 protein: CASSLTTGANTEAFF
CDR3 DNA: TGTGCCAGCTCACTTACGACAGGTGCGAACACTGAAGCTTTCTTT

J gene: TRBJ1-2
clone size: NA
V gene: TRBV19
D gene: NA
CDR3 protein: CASSIAQGKGYTF
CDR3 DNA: TGTGCCAGTAGTATAGCTCAGGGGAAAGGCTACACCTTC

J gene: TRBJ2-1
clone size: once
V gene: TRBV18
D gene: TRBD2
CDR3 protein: CASSPLPSGSGSSYNEQFF
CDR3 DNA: TGTGCCAGCTCACCACTTCCTAGCGGGAGTGGAAGCTCCTACAATGAGCAGTTCTTC

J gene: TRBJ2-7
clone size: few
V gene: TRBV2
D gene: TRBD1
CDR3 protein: CASSGTGVSYEQYF
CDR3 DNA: TGTGCCAGCAGTGGGACAGGGGTCTCCTACGAGCAGTACTTC

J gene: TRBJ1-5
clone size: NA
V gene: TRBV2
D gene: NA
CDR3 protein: CASSEGRRNNQPQHF
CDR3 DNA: TGTGCCAGCAGTGAAGGGCGGAGGAACAATCAGCCCCAGCATTTT

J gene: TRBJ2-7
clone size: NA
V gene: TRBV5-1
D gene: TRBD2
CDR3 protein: CASSPGLAGGYEQYF
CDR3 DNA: TGCGCCAGCAGCCCAGGACTAGCGGGAGGCTACGAGCAGTACTTC

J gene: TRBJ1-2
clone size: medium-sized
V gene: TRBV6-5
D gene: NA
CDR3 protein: CASSYSAGWGNYGYTF
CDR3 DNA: TGTGCCAGCAGTTACTCCGCAGGGTGGGGGAACTATGGCTACACCTTC

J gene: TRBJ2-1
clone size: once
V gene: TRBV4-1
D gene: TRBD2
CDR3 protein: CASSPGLAGYNEQFF
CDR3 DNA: TGCGCCAGCAGCCCCGGACTAGCGGGGTACAATGAGCAGTTCTTC

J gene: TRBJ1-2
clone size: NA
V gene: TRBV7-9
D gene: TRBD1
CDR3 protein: CASSPPLNRGIYGYTF
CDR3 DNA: TGTGCCAGCAGCCCCCCGTTGAACAGGGGGATTTATGGCTACACCTTC

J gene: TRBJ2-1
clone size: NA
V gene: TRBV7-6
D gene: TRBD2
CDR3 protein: CASSSPLEGGPHEQFF
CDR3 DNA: TGTGCCAGCAGCTCACCCCTGGAGGGAGGGCCCCATGAGCAGTTCTTC

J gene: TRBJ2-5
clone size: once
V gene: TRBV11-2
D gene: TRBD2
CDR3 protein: CASSPPTSGHEETQYF
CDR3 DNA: TGTGCCAGCAGCCCCCCGACTAGCGGGCATGAAGAGACCCAGTACTTC

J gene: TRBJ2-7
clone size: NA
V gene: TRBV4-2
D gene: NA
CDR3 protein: CASSGGGTYEQYF
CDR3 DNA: TGTGCCAGCAGCGGTGGCGGGACCTACGAGCAGTACTTC

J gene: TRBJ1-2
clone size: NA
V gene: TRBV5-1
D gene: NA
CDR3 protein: CASSVSGPNNYGYTF
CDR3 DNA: TGCGCCAGCAGCGTGTCAGGGCCCAATAACTATGGCTACACCTTC

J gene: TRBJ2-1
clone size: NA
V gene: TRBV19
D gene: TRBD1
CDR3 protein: CASSGTGATNEQFF
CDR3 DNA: TGTGCCAGTTCCGGGACAGGGGCTACTAATGAGCAGTTCTTC

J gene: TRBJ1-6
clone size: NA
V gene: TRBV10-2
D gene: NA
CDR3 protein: CASKQGDSPLHF
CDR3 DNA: TGCGCCAGCAAACAGGGTGATTCACCCCTCCACTTT

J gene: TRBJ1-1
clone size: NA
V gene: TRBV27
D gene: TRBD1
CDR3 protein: CASSLDREPNTEAFF
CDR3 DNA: TGTGCCAGCAGTCTAGACAGGGAGCCGAACACTGAAGCTTTCTTT

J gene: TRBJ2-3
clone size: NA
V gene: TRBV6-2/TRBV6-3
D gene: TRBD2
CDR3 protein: CASSYSRLAADTQYF
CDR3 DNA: TGTGCCAGCAGTTACTCCCGACTAGCCGCAGATACGCAGTATTTT

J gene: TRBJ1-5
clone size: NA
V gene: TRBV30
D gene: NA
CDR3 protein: CAWSVRWDQPQHF
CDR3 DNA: TGTGCCTGGAGTGTACGTTGGGATCAGCCCCAGCATTTT

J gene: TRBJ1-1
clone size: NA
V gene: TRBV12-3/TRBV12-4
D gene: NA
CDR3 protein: CASSTTWRTEAFF
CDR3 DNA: TGTGCCAGCAGTACTACCTGGAGGACTGAAGCTTTCTTT

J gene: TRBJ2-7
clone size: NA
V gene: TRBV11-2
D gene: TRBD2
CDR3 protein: CASSLEGLAGEQYF
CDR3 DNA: TGTGCCAGCAGCTTGGAGGGACTAGCGGGCGAGCAGTACTTC

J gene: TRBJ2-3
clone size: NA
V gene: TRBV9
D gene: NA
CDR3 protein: CASSAEGGTDTQYF
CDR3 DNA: TGTGCCAGCAGCGCCGAAGGAGGCACAGATACGCAGTATTTT

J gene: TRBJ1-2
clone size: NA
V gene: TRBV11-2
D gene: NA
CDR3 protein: CASSLGTGDYGYTF
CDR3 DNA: TGTGCCAGCAGCTTAGGGACGGGCGACTATGGCTACACCTTC